The sequence of this T cell receptor beta chain was determined in a study of blood T cells in healthy people across ages (dated by TCRdb to the mid-2010s). Broadly, across the study: In model experiments, template switching captured about one uniquely barcoded TCR beta cDNA molecule for every two T cells. Four age groups were formed from the donors: young (average approximately 15 years), middle-aged (less than 40), aged (around 68) and long-lived (more than 75). To avoid experimental bias, donors of different ages were distributed randomly across sequencing lanes. The study analyzed two additional independent replicas of 1 million unique cDNA reads from the same blood draw for two donors, one aged 18 to 29 and one aged 80 or older. Age-related changes in TCR beta repertoire diversity were measured in the study by deep sequencing normalized with unique cDNA molecular identifiers.

The CDR3, from cysteine to phenylalanine, totals 16 residues. Only the CDR3 region is kept as DNA, spanning 48 bases read in frame from base 1. V sheds 6 bases and J sheds 7 bases, leaving 22 bases between their ends. For CDR1 and CDR2, the germline V gene lists MNHEY and SVGAGI. Results and caveats for the whole study, not just this receptor: Observed TCR beta diversity per million T cells fell roughly linearly with age, and a significant reduction was already apparent by age about 38. Since profiling was done on bulk unsorted PBMCs, naive and antigen-experienced compartments could not be conclusively compared. Estimates of total diversity based on one million sequenced T cells were regarded as lower bounds and as underestimates. Compared with the aged group, more naive CD4+ T cells, fewer expanded clones and increased TCR diversity were shown by the long-lived group, suggesting age selection. There was a strong correlation between observed TCR beta diversity and the percentage of naive T cells measured by flow cytometry. The CMV infection status of donors was not known, potentially confounding age-related changes in expanded clonotypes.

This clonotype has only a few counts. There is no known antigen for this receptor. No much larger clone exists at a distance of one base, and base qualities are not known. Donors were 39 systemically healthy Caucasian individuals from Russia aged roughly 6 to 100 years. Each donor gave 8 to 10 milliliters of peripheral blood, drawn into EDTA-treated Vacutainer tubes. Ficoll-Paque density-gradient centrifugation was used to isolate PBMCs, with at least 6.5 million per sample. Trizol reagent was used to extract total RNA from PBMCs, with at least 5 micrograms per sample. For every donor, an aliquot of PBMCs went through flow cytometry to measure the percentages of naive CD45RAhigh/CD27high T cells. Library generation was performed with 5' RACE. The data were produced on an Illumina HiSeq 2500. A second roughly 7 to 11 cycle PCR used a sample-barcoded 5' primer and a J-beta primer mix. Each TCR beta cDNA molecule received a unique molecular identifier from a template-switch 5' adaptor carrying 12 random nucleotides. Each sample yielded at least 2.5 million CDR3-containing paired-end reads. All of the RNA was converted into first-strand cDNA using the Mint cDNA synthesis kit, with a TRBC-specific oligonucleotide serving as the primer. All cDNA was treated with uracil-DNA glycosylase and then went through a first 18-cycle PCR with the universal primers M1SS and BC2_uni_R. The study's processing was this. For normalization, 1 million high-quality reads were randomly selected from each sample, with every read carrying a distinct molecular identifier. Instead of being binned into consensus sequences, reads with shared molecular identifiers were discarded. CDR3 identification, clonotype clustering and error correction used MiTCR with a Q25 quality threshold and the strictest error-elimination algorithm. A nonparametric unseen species model with Euler transformation was used to estimate a lower bound on total TCR beta diversity. The public reads were reprocessed in TCRdb via fastp at Q25 and MiXCR, keeping in-frame beta chains. One record per CDR3 amino acid sequence lists the most common genes and DNA. These V and J calls originate from TCRdb's pipeline instead of the authors' own analysis. This sample lists more than 1.4 million distinct CDR3 sequences; roughly 40% were detected once. The ten largest clones add up to 7.9% of the sample.

This sequence uses TRBV6-5 and TRBJ2-4; the D gene is perhaps TRBD2, from 7 matching bases. Sequenced material: blood. This clonotype originated in a young woman in good health. Here the CDR3 is given as CASRPYRVAGENIQYF. The base sequence is TGTGCCAGCAGACCCTACAGGGTTGCGGGGGAGAACATTCAGTACTTC.